The 18 T cell receptor beta chains presented below share a single source sample, sequenced in a study of blood T cell repertoires in COVID-19. Sequenced by immunoSEQ multiplex PCR; TCRdb stores in-frame clones only, minus some. The data hold 9,000 to 13,000 clones, with roughly 80% observed a single time. Sequencing input: peripheral blood. These receptors came from a man aged 70-80 years with active COVID-19.

The J gene is TRBJ2-1, the V gene TRBV7-2; no firm D call. From germline, CDR1 is SGHTA and CDR2 FQGNSA. Trimming shortened V by 1 base and J by 4 bases, and 14 bases separated the two germline ends. The CDR3 covers 16 residues. CDR3 sequence (DNA): TGTGCCAGCAGCTTAGTTCTTCGCGGAAATTACAATGAGCAGTTCTTC. This gives the protein CASSLVLRGNYNEQFF.

V gene TRBV2 combines with J gene TRBJ2-7; D gene unclear. V was clipped by 7 bases and J by 1 base, with 14 bases between them. The CDR3 sequence is 14 residues long. Per the germline V gene, CDR1 is SNHLY and CDR2 is FYNNEI. The CDR3 sequence is CASTLVTESYEQYF. The CDR3 bases are TGTGCCAGCACCCTCGTGACTGAGTCCTACGAGCAGTACTTC. Supplemented by reference TRBV2 and TRBJ2-7, the full variable domain reads EPEVTQTPSHQVTQMGQEVILRCVPISNHLYFYWYRQILGQKVEFLVSFYNNEISEKSEIFDDQFSVERPDGSNFTLKIRSTKLEDSAMYFCASTLVTESYEQYFGPGTRLTVT.

The chain links TRBV7-3 to TRBJ1-1; maybe TRBD1 (6 bases). The CDR3 length is 15 residues. Trimming cost V 5 bases and J 1 base, with 14 bases left between them. Germline V gene data show CDR1 as SGHTA and CDR2 as FQGTGA. In DNA, the CDR3 is TGTGCCAGCAGCCCCGCGGGAGGGGGGAACACTGAAGCTTTCTTT. Residues: CASSPAGGGNTEAFF.

The chain carries TRBV12-5 and TRBJ1-1; no clear D gene. Germline CDR1 is LGHNT and CDR2 is FRNRAP. The ends were cut back, 7 bases at V and 3 bases at J, with 27 bases in the middle. The CDR3 contains 18 residues. CDR3 DNA sequence: TGTGCTAGTGCCGTTTGGGTTATTTCAGGAGGGTCGGACACTGAAGCTTTCTTT. Translated: CASAVWVISGGSDTEAFF.

The chain joins TRBV6-2 or TRBV6-3 to TRBJ2-1; the D gene is possibly TRBD2 (6 bases). The CDR3 loop spans 15 amino acids. The V end lost 4 bases, the J end lost 4 bases, and 14 bases lay between the germline ends. Germline CDR1 MNHEY, CDR2 SVGEGT. CDR3 bases: TGTGCCAGCAGTTTTTCCGGGGGTCTTTACAATGAGCAGTTCTTC. This encodes CASSFSGGLYNEQFF.

A few counts support this clone. The chain has TRBV11-1 and TRBJ1-6; tentatively, D is TRBD1 (5 bases). Germline assignment: CDR1 SGHAT and CDR2 FQDESV (reference sequence). The CDR3 consists of 13 residues. V dropped 5 bases and J dropped 10 bases, with 12 bases sitting between them. CDR3 nucleotide sequence: TGTGCCAGCAGCCCGTGGGGGGAGTCACCCCTCCACTTT. Translated, it gives CASSPWGESPLHF.

V and J are TRBV28 and TRBJ1-1; D gene ambiguous. V was clipped by 5 bases and J by 0 bases, with 7 bases between them. This CDR3 spans 13 amino acids. Germline V gene sequence: CDR1 MDHEN, CDR2 SYDVKM. CDR3 protein: CASSKTLNTEAFF. The CDR3 DNA is TGTGCCAGCAGTAAGACTCTGAACACTGAAGCTTTCTTT.

J is TRBJ2-7 and V is TRBV7-9; D remains unclear. V lost 1 base, J lost 2 bases, and 9 bases lay in between. Germline V gene sequence: CDR1 SEHNR, CDR2 FQNEAQ (reference sequence). This CDR3 region has 14 residues. CDR3 coding DNA: TGTGCCAGCAGCTTAGGAGCACGCACCTACGAGCAGTACTTC. This encodes CASSLGARTYEQYF.

V and J are TRBV2 and TRBJ1-5; 7 bases map to TRBD1. The CDR3 length is 12 residues. CDR1 is SNHLY, CDR2 FYNNEI, per germline. J was trimmed by 4 bases and V by 11 bases; bases with no gene match: 5. CDR3 coding DNA: TGTGCCTCCAGGGGGACAAATCAGCCCCAGCATTTT. Its translation is CASRGTNQPQHF.

This clone showed up just a few times. V gene TRBV9 combines with J gene TRBJ2-7; 14 bases are a match to TRBD2. Looked up from germline, CDR1 is SGDLS and CDR2 is YYNGEE. The CDR3 runs 17 residues. The ends lost 4 bases at V and 1 base at J; junction bases unmatched: 7. CDR3 nucleotides: TGTGCCAGCAGCCTTACCGGGACTAGCGGGGGTTCCTACGAGCAGTACTTC. Protein product: CASSLTGTSGGSYEQYF.

This chain joins TRBV18 and TRBJ2-7, with 7 bases matching TRBD1. Per germline, CDR1 KGHSH and CDR2 LQKENI. The V and J ends lost 6 bases and 4 bases, in that order; junction bases with no gene match: 6. This CDR3 spans 13 amino acids. The CDR3 DNA follows: TGTGCCAGCTCCCGGGACAGCCTATACGAGCAGTACTTC. Residues: CASSRDSLYEQYF.

This clone has just a few counts. The chain combines TRBV7-2 with TRBJ2-1, with a possible D match to TRBD2 (7 bases). Germline lookup yields CDR1 SGHTA and CDR2 FQGNSA. This CDR3 is built from 15 residues. V lost 3 bases to trimming and J lost 10 bases, with 19 bases between them. The CDR3 reads CASSLTRGGRLEQFF. Written as DNA, the CDR3 is TGTGCCAGCAGCTTGACCAGGGGAGGGCGTTTGGAGCAGTTCTTC.

The chain employs TRBV24-1 and TRBJ2-3; the match to TRBD1 covers 10 bases. CDR3 length: 13 residues. The junction had 3 bases not matched to a gene; V was cut back by 10 bases and J by 3 bases. From germline, CDR1 is KGHDR and CDR2 SFDVKD. The CDR3 reads CATEGQGTDTQYF. As DNA, the CDR3 is TGTGCCACTGAGGGACAGGGGACAGATACGCAGTATTTT.

This rearrangement joins TRBV18 to TRBJ1-4, with a weak D call TRBD1 (5 bases). Germline-derived CDR1 and CDR2 are KGHSH and LQKENI. V lost 3 bases, J lost 8 bases, and 10 bases lay in between. This CDR3 spans 13 amino acids. The CDR3 DNA is TGTGCCAGCTCACCGGGGGGTGGAGAAAAACTGTTTTTT. This encodes CASSPGGGEKLFF.

The V gene is TRBV2, the J gene TRBJ2-7, with 11 bases aligning to TRBD2. This CDR3 has 15 residues. Germline lookup yields CDR1 SNHLY and CDR2 FYNNEI. After removal of 6 bases from V and 1 base from J, the junction contained 5 bases not matched to a gene. The CDR3 nucleotides read TGTGCCAGCAGCCGACTAGCGGGGATATCCTACGAGCAGTACTTC. It specifies CASSRLAGISYEQYF.

V is TRBV5-5 and J is TRBJ2-3; D is perhaps TRBD1 (6 bases). In germline, CDR1 is SGHKS, CDR2 YYEKEE (reference sequence). The CDR3 runs to 13 residues. Trimming pared 4 bases from V and 6 bases from J, leaving 12 bases between. The CDR3 DNA is TGTGCCAGCAGCGCCAACAGGGATGATACGCAGTATTTT. This gives the protein CASSANRDDTQYF.

The chain is built from TRBV7-2 and TRBJ2-5, with a possible D match to TRBD2 (7 bases). V was shortened by 8 bases and J by 3 bases, with 13 bases between the two germline ends. CDR1 SGHTA and CDR2 FQGNSA come from the germline V gene. CDR3 length: 13 amino acids. CDR3 sequence: CASLGGPEETQYF. CDR3 bases: TGTGCCAGCTTGGGGGGGCCGGAAGAGACCCAGTACTTC.

The chain employs TRBV7-2 and TRBJ2-1; possibly TRBD2 for D (7 bases). V shed 5 bases and J shed 4 bases, with 18 bases lying between them. Looked up from germline, CDR1 is SGHTA and CDR2 is FQGNSA. The CDR3 extends over 16 amino acids. CDR3 amino acids: CASSGGGGGAYNEQFF. CDR3 sequence (DNA): TGTGCCAGCAGCGGGGGTGGGGGGGGCGCATACAATGAGCAGTTCTTC.